This entry concerns a single TCR beta chain. The antigen remains undetermined. Assay: immunoSEQ multiplex PCR; the TCRdb copy retains only in-frame clones and omits some. The data contain about 440,000 clones, 90% of them singletons. CDR1 and CDR2 from the germline V gene are LNHDA and SQIVND (reference sequence). V was clipped by 4 bases and J by 0 bases, with 8 bases between them. The CDR3 is 14 amino acids. The treatment here: about 20 received Ad26.COV2.S at low or high dose, single or two shots; 5 received placebo; per-sample allocation not given. Sampling occurred on day 63 after the first vaccine or placebo injection. This record belongs to a study of Ad26.COV2.S vaccination and SARS-CoV-2 variants. About the research overall: The donor was enrolled in the Ad26.COV2.S arm of the COV1001 trial. In the study, Ad26.COV2.S was injected intramuscularly once, or twice 56 days apart. Notes on the study in general: The breadth of spike-specific CD8+ and CD4+ T cell responses after vaccination was reportedly substantial.

Sample: peripheral blood, taken in a trial of Ad26.COV2.S vaccine versus placebo. The chain couples TRBV19 to TRBJ2-3; D perhaps matches TRBD2 (5 bases). This TCR was sampled from a person aged 18-60 years who received the Ad26.COV2.S COVID-19 vaccine or a placebo. The DNA of the CDR3 is TGTGCCAGTAGTAATCTAGCTAGCACAGATACGCAGTATTTT. Translated, it gives CASSNLASTDTQYF.